These T cell receptor beta chains were read from a single sample in a study of CD8 T cells in Susac syndrome. One entry per CDR3 protein results from TCRdb running MiXCR on the immunoSEQ multiplex PCR reads. This sample has 120,000 to 150,000 distinct CDR3 sequences; around 94% occur once, and the top ten carry 0.27%. Sequencing was performed on CD8+ T cells from PBMCs. The receptors here all came from a human donor in good health. Both conserved end residues are part of each CDR3. D genes are given only for firm matches. Clone size is shown for a subset of rows, as once, few, many or a class of expanded clone.

TRBJ2-3,.,TRBV18,.,TGTGCCAGCTCAAGCCTGCACACAGATACGCAGTATTTT,CASSSLHTDTQYF
TRBJ2-1,.,TRBV7-9,once,TGTGCCAGCAGCGGACGAGGGACCCACCTAGAGCAGTTCTTC,CASSGRGTHLEQFF
TRBJ2-2,TRBD1,TRBV7-9,.,TGTGCCAGCCGAGACAGGGCTCAGAGCACCGGGGAGCTGTTTTTT,CASRDRAQSTGELFF
TRBJ2-1,.,TRBV20-1,.,TGCAGTGCTAGTTTAGGGGGTGAGCAGTTCTTC,CSASLGGEQFF
TRBJ2-7,.,TRBV27,.,TGTGCCAGCAGTTTATATGGCGCCGGCTACGAGCAGTACTTC,CASSLYGAGYEQYF
TRBJ2-7,.,TRBV28,.,TGTGCCAGCAGTTTGAGTCAGGGCGGCGAGCAGTACTTC,CASSLSQGGEQYF
TRBJ2-3,.,TRBV13,.,TGTGCCAGCAGCTCTTGGAGGGCTGATACGCAGTATTTT,CASSSWRADTQYF
TRBJ2-1,.,TRBV27,once,TGTGCCAGCAGTCCAGGACTGAAGCAGTTCTTC,CASSPGLKQFF
TRBJ2-2,.,TRBV29-1,.,TGCAGCGTTGATCAGGGTACTGGCGGGGAGCTGTTTTTT,CSVDQGTGGELFF
TRBJ2-7,.,TRBV12-3/TRBV12-4,.,TGTGCCAGCAGTTTTGGGGTGTTAAGTCGGAAGGACTTC,CASSFGVLSRKDF